This paragraph reports one TCR beta chain. The entry originates in a study of blood T cell repertoires in COVID-19. Study as a whole: Samples representing acute and convalescent COVID-19 were sourced from the United States, Italy and Spain. PBMCs, B-cell-depleted T cells, or T cells provided the cDNA or gDNA that made up the material.

Per the study methods: Nucleated cell number was recorded as an estimate derived from reference gene primer amplification. Using immunoSEQ multiplex PCR, the repertoire was profiled, and TCRdb retains in-frame clones only, with some absent. V and J calls and clone size are given by that table; D and trimming were obtained from the DNA. The sample yields about 400,000 clones, roughly 86% seen once. The CDR3 runs to 17 residues. Germline V lookup: CDR1 LGHNA, CDR2 YNFKEQ. The trim removed 3 bases at V and 3 bases at J, leaving 12 bases unmatched. The sequencing input was peripheral blood. V is TRBV4-2 and J is TRBJ2-5; 8 bases are a match to TRBD2. This TCR was recovered from a human donor in a cohort sampled during active COVID-19. The DNA for the CDR3 is TGTGCCAGCAGCCAGACAAACGGGGGGGGAGTGAAAGAGACCCAGTACTTC. Its translation is CASSQTNGGGVKETQYF.